Listed below are T cell receptor beta chains from one sample, sequenced in a study of identical twins. MiXCR, applied by TCRdb to the 5' RACE reads, yields one record per CDR3 protein. The sample shows just over 500,000 distinct CDR3 sequences, approximately 22% of them seen only once. The same data also contributed to another study, on T cells expressing NK-cell markers.

Sequenced sample: CD4+ T cells sorted from blood. The origin of the receptors is a young woman in good health. Each CDR3 is given without its conserved first and last residue. Clone size is not always given. Where it is, it says once, few, many or a class for expanded clones.

TRBV7-2	.	TRBJ2-3	ASSLGGSGRADTQY
TRBV30	.	TRBJ1-1	AWRWQRNTEAF
TRBV15	.	TRBJ2-1	ATSRDWAAAEQF
TRBV20-1	few	TRBJ2-1	SASSFNNEQF
TRBV5-1	.	TRBJ1-2	ASSLAAGREREN
TRBV18	.	TRBJ1-2	ASSPQTTLYGYT
TRBV7-9	.	TRBJ2-3	ASSPGHRPTS
TRBV7-6	few	TRBJ2-7	ASSFGSGRRVKTEQY
TRBV2	.	TRBJ2-7	ASLQASYEQY
TRBV7-2	.	TRBJ2-7	ASSLWALSYEQY
TRBV5-1	.	TRBJ2-6	ASSSLTGPGANVLT
TRBV19	few	TRBJ1-1	ASSMMANTEAF
TRBV20-1	.	TRBJ1-2	SASQGNGYT
TRBV7-2	.	TRBJ1-1	ASSLAIGLYTEAF
TRBV12-3/TRBV12-4	few	TRBJ2-3	ASSLVRTSGTDTQY
TRBV2	few	TRBJ2-7	ASQGGQGIYEQY
TRBV12-3/TRBV12-4	few	TRBJ1-5	ASSRRVNQPQH
TRBV6-5	many	TRBJ2-3	ASSYRGSASTDTQY
TRBV7-2	.	TRBJ2-7	ASRSGLGGYEQY
TRBV29-1	few	TRBJ1-2	SVMDRDRGSLNYGYT
TRBV5-1	few	TRBJ2-1	ASSPGQEYNEQF
TRBV7-3	.	TRBJ2-1	ASSLSSSGAYNEQF